Given below is one T cell receptor beta chain in context. Antigen: not known. The definition of stable Graves' hyperthyroidism was no ophthalmopathy progression within 18 months. Patients aged 18 to 65 had newly diagnosed hyperthyroidism lasting under 2 months. The investigators amplified TCR beta CDR3 regions from RNA transcripts. Using the HTBI primer set, a first-round RT-PCR was run on the TCR CDR3. TCRdb recomputed calls from the multiplex PCR reads with MiXCR, one row per CDR3 protein. The sample lists about 400,000 distinct CDR3 sequences, about 13% seen once, with 9.2% in the top ten. The germline V gene encodes CDR1 LNHDA and CDR2 SQIVND (reference sequence). The CDR3 is 13 residues long. V lost 4 bases and J 0 bases, leaving 6 bases between the germline ends. The data stem from a study of T cells in Graves' hyperthyroidism and ophthalmopathy. About the study: The initial diagnosis was the point when peripheral blood was collected, ahead of any treatment. General observations from the study: Most thyroid-expanded clonotypes above 0.001 were also found in blood.

Sequencing used blood. The receptor's source is a woman aged 18-29 years with Graves' hyperthyroidism. The chain is built from TRBV19 and TRBJ1-1, with D unresolved. The DNA of the CDR3 is TGTGCCAGTAGTACCCGGCTGAACACTGAAGCTTTCTTT. Translated: CASSTRLNTEAFF. Full variable domain (rest looked up from reference TRBV19 and TRBJ1-1): DGGITQSPKYLFRKEGQNVTLSCEQNLNHDAMYWYRQDPGQGLRLIYYSQIVNDFQKGDIAEGYSVSREKKESFPLTVTSAQKNPTAFYLCASSTRLNTEAFFGQGTRLTVV.